These 24 T cell receptor beta chains were sequenced from one sample in a study of beta chain features in type 1 diabetes. Every isolated RNA sample was fully reverse transcribed, so sequencing captured expressed TCRB transcripts. TCRdb's table, derived via immunoSEQ multiplex PCR, lists solely in-frame clones and lacks some. The sample carries 200,000 to 250,000 clones, roughly 30% recorded once. Sample: central memory CD4+ T cells from blood. The receptors were sampled from a man aged 25 to 40 in good health.

With respect to this clone: A far larger clone is a single base away, which makes a read error likely. This chain links TRBV28 with TRBJ2-3, with TRBD1 identical over 7 bases. Per the germline V gene, CDR1 is MDHEN and CDR2 is SYDVKM. CDR3 length: 13 amino acids. The J segment lost 1 base and the V segment lost 5 bases, leaving 0 bases of the junction unmatched. Here the CDR3 reads CASSTGGTDTQYF. The CDR3 nucleotides are TGTGCCAGCAGTACAGGGGGCACAGATACGCAGTATTTT. Supplemented by reference TRBV28 and TRBJ2-3, the full variable domain reads DVKVTQSSRYLVKRTGEKVFLECVQDMDHENMFWYRQDPGLGLRLIYFSYDVKMKEKGDIPEGYSVSREKKERFSLILESASTNQTSMYLCASSTGGTDTQYFGPGTRLTVL.

This clone came up once. The J gene is TRBJ1-1, the V gene TRBV11-2; TRBD1 matches at 10 bases. The CDR3 totals 13 residues. Trimming at V came to 5 bases and at J to 7 bases, leaving 4 bases not matched to a gene. Germline V gives CDR1 SGHAT, CDR2 FQNNGV. The CDR3 loop is CASSPGQGIEAFF. CDR3 DNA: TGTGCCAGCAGCCCGGGACAGGGGATTGAAGCTTTCTTT.

This clone was detected a few times. The V call is TRBV14, the J call TRBJ2-7; 7 bases are shared with TRBD1. The CDR3 contains 15 residues. Germline CDR1 SGHDN, CDR2 FVKESK. Losses at the gene ends were 3 bases for V and 2 bases for J; bases not matched to a gene: 7. The CDR3 region has the DNA TGTGCCAGCAGCCATCCAAACAGGGGACCCTACGAGCAGTACTTC. It encodes CASSHPNRGPYEQYF.

The chain is built from TRBV9 and TRBJ2-7; a weak D match, TRBD2 (6 bases). The V end lost 2 bases, the J end lost 3 bases, and 15 bases lay between the germline ends. The CDR3 runs to 15 residues. The V gene's germline CDR1 is SGDLS and CDR2 YYNGEE. The CDR3 is CASSVAAGFNYEQYF. In DNA, the CDR3 is TGTGCCAGCAGCGTTGCTGCGGGGTTCAACTACGAGCAGTACTTC.

In DNA form, the CDR3 reads TGCAGCGTCCATAGACCCGGGGCGGATACGCAGTATTTT. This codes for CSVHRPGADTQYF. This rearrangement joins TRBV29-1 to TRBJ2-3; D is perhaps TRBD1 or TRBD2 (5 bases each). Trimming cost V 6 bases and J 6 bases, with 16 bases left between them. The germline CDR1 and CDR2 sequences are SQVTM and ANQGSEA. The CDR3 extends over 13 amino acids.

In its sample, this clone was seen a few times. This chain uses TRBV5-1 with TRBJ1-4; D is uncertain. This CDR3 has 13 residues. The V end lost 5 bases, the J end lost 0 bases, and 5 bases lay between the germline ends. Germline-derived CDR1 and CDR2 are SGHRS and YFSETQ. The CDR3 DNA is TGCGCCAGCAGGGTAACAACTAATGAAAAACTGTTTTTT. Protein product: CASRVTTNEKLFF.

This clone occurred a few times. The chain carries TRBV30 and TRBJ2-1, with D tentatively TRBD2 (7 bases). Germline V gene lookup returns CDR1 GTSNPN and CDR2 SVGIG (reference sequence). V lost 2 bases and J 5 bases, leaving 10 bases between the germline ends. There are 13 residues in the CDR3. CDR3 sequence: CAWSRGANNEQFF. The DNA of the CDR3 is TGTGCCTGGAGTCGGGGGGCAAACAATGAGCAGTTCTTC.

This chain connects TRBV4-2 to TRBJ2-6; D ambiguous. Germline V gene sequence: CDR1 LGHNA, CDR2 YNFKEQ. This CDR3 has 17 amino acids. Trimming pared 1 base from V and 0 bases from J, leaving 10 bases between. This CDR3 reads CASSQVDPGSGANVLTF. The CDR3 DNA follows: TGTGCCAGCAGCCAAGTCGATCCCGGCTCTGGGGCCAACGTCCTGACTTTC.

The V and J genes are TRBV9 and TRBJ2-1, with TRBD2 identical over 13 bases. The CDR3 loop spans 16 amino acids. Looked up from germline, CDR1 is SGDLS and CDR2 is YYNGEE. The J segment lost 6 bases and the V segment lost 0 bases, leaving 3 bases of the junction unmatched. CDR3: CASSVEGTSGVNEQFF. The CDR3 DNA reads TGTGCCAGCAGCGTAGAAGGGACTAGCGGGGTCAATGAGCAGTTCTTC.

The gene calls are TRBV7-8 and TRBJ2-3; 9 positions agree with TRBD2. The CDR3 loop spans 15 amino acids. The J segment lost 5 bases and the V segment lost 6 bases, leaving 9 bases of the junction unmatched. Germline values: CDR1 SGHVS, CDR2 FQNEAQ. The CDR3, as DNA: TGTGCCAGCAGTTCGCGTAGTAGCGGGGGAGATACGCAGTATTTT. The encoded protein is CASSSRSSGGDTQYF.

The count of this clone is one. The chain recombines TRBV5-4 with TRBJ2-7, with TRBD1 identical over 9 bases. The CDR3 consists of 14 residues. Trimming took 0 bases from V and 3 from J; bases not matched to a gene: 1. CDR1 is SGHNT, CDR2 YYREEE, per germline (reference sequence). CDR3 in amino acids: CASSLDRGRYEQYF. CDR3 in DNA: TGTGCCAGCAGCTTGGACAGGGGGCGCTACGAGCAGTACTTC.

This clone showed up just a few times. V gene TRBV7-2 combines with J gene TRBJ2-1; D assignment may be TRBD1 or TRBD2 (6 bases each). CDR3 length equals 15 residues. Trimming stripped 5 bases from V and 4 bases from J, with 15 bases between. CDR1 and CDR2 from the germline V gene are SGHTA and FQGNSA. This CDR3 reads CASSSMPGAYNEQFF. CDR3 in DNA: TGTGCCAGCAGCAGCATGCCGGGGGCTTACAATGAGCAGTTCTTC.

Only a few counts were recorded for this clone. This chain uses TRBV7-2 with TRBJ1-2, with D unresolved. Trimming cost V 1 base and J 12 bases, with 21 bases left between them. CDR1 SGHTA and CDR2 FQGNSA come from the germline V gene. This CDR3 has 15 residues. This CDR3 is CASSLVGIPSRADTF. The CDR3 coding sequence is TGTGCCAGCAGCTTAGTGGGAATACCTAGCCGGGCGGACACCTTC.

This clone was detected a few times. This chain links TRBV30 with TRBJ2-6; D remains unclear. The CDR3 sequence is 17 residues long. V was cut by 0 bases and J by 0 bases, with 12 bases left in between. The germline CDR1 and CDR2 sequences are GTSNPN and SVGIG (reference sequence). CDR3 DNA sequence: TGTGCCTGGAGTGTACCGCTTCGGAGCTCTGGGGCCAACGTCCTGACTTTC. Its protein product is CAWSVPLRSSGANVLTF.

The chain employs TRBV28 and TRBJ2-7; tentative D call: TRBD2 (5 bases). Trimming removed 7 bases from V and 2 bases from J, with 9 bases in between. From germline, CDR1 is MDHEN and CDR2 SYDVKM. CDR3 length: 12 residues. CDR3 sequence (DNA): TGTGCCAGCACGACGGGGACCTACGAGCAGTACTTC. This codes for CASTTGTYEQYF.

This clone came up many times. The chain recombines TRBV29-1 with TRBJ1-1; no clear D gene. This CDR3 region has 13 residues. The V gene lost 4 bases and the J gene lost 1 base, with 10 bases spanning the gap. The germline V gene encodes CDR1 SQVTM and CDR2 ANQGSEA. The CDR3 reads CSVATLGNTEAFF. CDR3 sequence (DNA): TGCAGCGTTGCCACACTAGGGAACACTGAAGCTTTCTTT.

V and J are TRBV7-2 and TRBJ2-2, with 13 nucleotides matching TRBD2. Germline V CDR1 and CDR2: SGHTA, FQGNSA. The CDR3 is made up of 16 amino acids. Unmatched junction bases numbered 4, after V lost 5 bases and J lost 4 bases. The CDR3 loop reads CASSQGLAGTTGELFF. The CDR3 DNA follows: TGTGCCAGCAGCCAGGGACTAGCGGGAACCACCGGGGAGCTGTTTTTT.

About this clone itself: Different DNA sequences within this sample yield the same CDR3. The chain combines TRBV9 with TRBJ2-3; TRBD1 is a possible D gene (5 bases). Trimming removed 2 bases at V and 4 bases at J, with 5 bases between. The length of the CDR3 is 12 residues. CDR1 and CDR2 (germline): SGDLS, YYNGEE. The DNA for the CDR3 is TGTGCCAGCAGCGTGGGGCCAGATACGCAGTATTTT. Residues: CASSVGPDTQYF.

The V call is TRBV28, the J call TRBJ2-1; D is perhaps TRBD2 (5 bases). There are 11 residues in the CDR3. Germline V CDR1 and CDR2: MDHEN, SYDVKM. Trimming removed 2 bases from V and 9 bases from J, with 5 bases in between. Here the CDR3 DNA reads TGTGCCAGCAGTTTAAGCGGTGAGCAGTTCTTC. Translation: CASSLSGEQFF.

About this clone: Other DNA sequences in the same sample also yield this CDR3. The chain uses TRBV19 and TRBJ2-1; the D gene is possibly TRBD2 (5 bases). This CDR3 comprises 13 residues. Trimming pared 5 bases from V and 3 bases from J, leaving 8 bases between. Germline V gene data show CDR1 as LNHDA and CDR2 as SQIVND (reference sequence). The CDR3 bases are TGTGCCAGTAGTCCCCGGGGCTACAATGAGCAGTTCTTC. Amino acid sequence: CASSPRGYNEQFF.

DNA for the CDR3: TGTGCCATCAGTGATTCTGTGGCAGGGGGTAATTCACCCCTCCACTTT. The encoded protein is CAISDSVAGGNSPLHF. The rearrangement links TRBV10-3 to TRBJ1-6; 7 bases fit TRBD1. After removal of 3 bases from V and 6 bases from J, the junction contained 8 bases not matched to a gene. The CDR3 is 16 residues long. Germline-derived CDR1 and CDR2 are ENHRY and SYGVKD.

The chain carries TRBV9 and TRBJ1-2; 7 bases match TRBD1. Germline V CDR1 and CDR2: SGDLS, YYNGEE. The CDR3 has 14 residues. V was clipped by 4 bases and J by 2 bases; unmatched bases: 5. The CDR3 DNA reads TGTGCCAGCAGCCAGGGACAGCAAAACTATGGCTACACCTTC. This encodes CASSQGQQNYGYTF.

The CDR3 region has the DNA TGTGCCAGCAGCTTAGGGTCAGCCAAGAGGAATGAAAAACTGTTTTTT. It specifies CASSLGSAKRNEKLFF. The rearrangement joins TRBV13 to TRBJ1-4; D gene uncertain. Germline V gives CDR1 PRHDT, CDR2 FYEKMQ (reference sequence). Trimming took off 0 bases at V and 5 bases at J, with 13 bases between the two ends. The CDR3 is 16 amino acids.

The genes are TRBV2 and TRBJ2-1, with D possibly TRBD1 on 6 matching bases. The CDR3 extends over 13 amino acids. Germline CDR1 is SNHLY and CDR2 is FYNNEI. V lost 4 bases and J 9 bases, leaving 13 bases between the germline ends. The CDR3 DNA reads TGTGCCAGCAGTGCGGACAGAGTAAGTGAGCAGTTCTTC. The encoded protein is CASSADRVSEQFF. Variable domain in full (rest from reference TRBV2 and TRBJ2-1): EPEVTQTPSHQVTQMGQEVILRCVPISNHLYFYWYRQILGQKVEFLVSFYNNEISEKSEIFDDQFSVERPDGSNFTLKIRSTKLEDSAMYFCASSADRVSEQFFGPGTRLTVL.